Given below is one TCR beta chain in context. This sample is part of a study of cytomegalovirus exposure and HLA in healthy donors. The PCR contained 60 Vbeta and 13 Jbeta primers. Libraries were prepared by immunoSEQ multiplex PCR; TCRdb keeps only in-frame clonotypes and omits some of them. The sample yields over 150,000 clones, 79% seen once. This CDR3 is built from 13 residues. Germline V gene sequence: CDR1 GTSNPN, CDR2 SVGIG (reference sequence). With 2 bases removed from V and 4 bases from J, the gap between germline ends came to 9 bases. The sequenced sample consisted of PBMCs. The TCR sequence derives from a man between 25 and 39 years old in good health and CMV-seropositive. The rearrangement uses TRBV30 and TRBJ1-5; D is unclear. The CDR3 DNA follows: TGTGCCTGGAGTCCTGGGCCTAATCAGCCCCAGCATTTT. This codes for CAWSPGPNQPQHF.